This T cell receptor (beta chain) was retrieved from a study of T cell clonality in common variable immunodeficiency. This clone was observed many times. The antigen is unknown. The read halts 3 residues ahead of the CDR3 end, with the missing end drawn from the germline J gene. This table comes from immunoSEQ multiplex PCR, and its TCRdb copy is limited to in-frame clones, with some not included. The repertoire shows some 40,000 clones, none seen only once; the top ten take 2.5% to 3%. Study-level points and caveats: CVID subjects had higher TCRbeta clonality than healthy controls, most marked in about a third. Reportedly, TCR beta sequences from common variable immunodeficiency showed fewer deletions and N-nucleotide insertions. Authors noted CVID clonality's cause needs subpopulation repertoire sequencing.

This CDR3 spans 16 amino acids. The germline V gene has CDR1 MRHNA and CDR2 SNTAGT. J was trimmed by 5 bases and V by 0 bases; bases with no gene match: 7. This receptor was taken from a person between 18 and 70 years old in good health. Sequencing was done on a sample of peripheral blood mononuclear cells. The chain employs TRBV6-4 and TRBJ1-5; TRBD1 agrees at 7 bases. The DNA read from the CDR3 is TGTGCCAGCAGTGACTCACCTTGGGACAGCGATCAGCCC. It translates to CASSDSPWDSDQP. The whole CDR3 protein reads CASSDSPWDSDQPQHF.